This T cell receptor beta chain derives from a study of T-cell reconstitution after alpha-beta-depleted transplantation in children. V dropped 4 bases and J dropped 0; count of bases not matched to a gene: 10. This CDR3 has 17 residues. Germline values: CDR1 SGHRS, CDR2 YFSETQ. The TCRbeta library was prepared with unique molecular identifiers. Using its own MiXCR run on the PCR reads, TCRdb lists one record per CDR3 protein. The table includes 500,000 to 600,000 distinct CDR3 sequences, 25% to 30% detected once. The receptor was derived from a boy under three years old with Wiskott-Aldrich syndrome, due to receive a stem cell transplant. Sequenced material: PBMCs, taken before TCRalphabeta/CD19-depleted stem cell transplant. This chain uses TRBV5-1 with TRBJ2-1, with 7 bases identical to TRBD1. This CDR3 is CASSLFNRGGSYNEQFF. CDR3 in DNA: TGCGCCAGCAGCCTCTTTAACAGGGGCGGCTCCTACAATGAGCAGTTCTTC. Filled out from reference TRBV5-1 and TRBJ2-1, the complete variable domain reads KAGVTQTPRYLIKTRGQQVTLSCSPISGHRSVSWYQQTPGQGLQFLFEYFSETQRNKGNFPGRFSGRQFSNSRSEMNVSTLELGDSALYLCASSLFNRGGSYNEQFFGPGTRLTVL.